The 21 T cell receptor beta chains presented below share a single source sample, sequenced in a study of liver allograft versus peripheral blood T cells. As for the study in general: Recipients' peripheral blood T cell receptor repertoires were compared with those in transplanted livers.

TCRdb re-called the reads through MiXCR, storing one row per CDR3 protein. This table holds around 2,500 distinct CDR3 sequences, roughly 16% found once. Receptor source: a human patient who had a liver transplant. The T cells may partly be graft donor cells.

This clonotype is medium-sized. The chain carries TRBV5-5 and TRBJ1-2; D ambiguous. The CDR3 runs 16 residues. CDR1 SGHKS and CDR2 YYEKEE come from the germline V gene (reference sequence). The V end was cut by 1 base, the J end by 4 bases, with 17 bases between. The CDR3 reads CASSLTDPRPPYGYTF. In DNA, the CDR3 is TGTGCCAGCAGCTTGACAGACCCTCGACCCCCCTATGGCTACACCTTC.

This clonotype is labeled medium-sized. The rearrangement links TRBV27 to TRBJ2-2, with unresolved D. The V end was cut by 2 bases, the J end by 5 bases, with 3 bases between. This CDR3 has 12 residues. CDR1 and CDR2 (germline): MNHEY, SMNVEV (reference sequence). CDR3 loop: CASSLTTGELFF. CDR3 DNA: TGTGCCAGCAGTTTAACTACCGGGGAGCTGTTTTTT.

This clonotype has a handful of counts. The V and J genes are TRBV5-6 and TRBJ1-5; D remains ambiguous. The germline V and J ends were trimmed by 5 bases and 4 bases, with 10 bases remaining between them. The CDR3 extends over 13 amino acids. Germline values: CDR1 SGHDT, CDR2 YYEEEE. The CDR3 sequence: CASSAGINQPQHF. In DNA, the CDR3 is TGTGCCAGCAGTGCTGGGATAAATCAGCCCCAGCATTTT.

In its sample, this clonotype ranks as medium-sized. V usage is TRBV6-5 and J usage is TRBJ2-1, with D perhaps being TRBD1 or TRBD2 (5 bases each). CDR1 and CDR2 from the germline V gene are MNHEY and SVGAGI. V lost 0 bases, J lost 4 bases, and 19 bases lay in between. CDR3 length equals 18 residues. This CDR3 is CASSYSGPLAEGYNEQFF. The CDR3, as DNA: TGTGCCAGCAGTTACTCGGGGCCCCTAGCAGAAGGGTACAATGAGCAGTTCTTC.

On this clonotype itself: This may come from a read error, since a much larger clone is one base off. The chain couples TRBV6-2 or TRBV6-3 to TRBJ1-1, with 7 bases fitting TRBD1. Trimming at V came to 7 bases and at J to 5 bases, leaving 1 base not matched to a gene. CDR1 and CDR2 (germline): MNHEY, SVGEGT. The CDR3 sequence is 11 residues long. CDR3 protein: CASKTGTEAFF. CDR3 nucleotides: TGTGCCAGCAAGACAGGGACTGAAGCTTTCTTT.

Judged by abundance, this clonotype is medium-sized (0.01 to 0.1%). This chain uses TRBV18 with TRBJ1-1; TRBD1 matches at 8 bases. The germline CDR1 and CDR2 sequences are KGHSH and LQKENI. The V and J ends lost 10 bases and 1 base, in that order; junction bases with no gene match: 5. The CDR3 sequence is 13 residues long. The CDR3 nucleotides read TGTGCCACCATGACAGGGGCGAACACTGAAGCTTTCTTT. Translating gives CATMTGANTEAFF. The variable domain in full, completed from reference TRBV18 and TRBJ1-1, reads NAGVMQNPRHLVRRRGQEARLRCSPMKGHSHVYWYRQLPEEGLKFMVYLQKENIIDESGMPKERFSAEFPKEGPSILRIQQVVRGDSAAYFCATMTGANTEAFFGQGTRLTVV.

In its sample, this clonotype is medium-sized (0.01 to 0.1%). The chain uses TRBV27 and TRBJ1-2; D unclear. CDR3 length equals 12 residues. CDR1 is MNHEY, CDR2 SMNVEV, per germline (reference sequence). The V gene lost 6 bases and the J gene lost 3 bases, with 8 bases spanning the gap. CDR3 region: CASRGIDYGYTF. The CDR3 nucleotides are TGTGCCAGCAGGGGGATAGACTATGGCTACACCTTC.

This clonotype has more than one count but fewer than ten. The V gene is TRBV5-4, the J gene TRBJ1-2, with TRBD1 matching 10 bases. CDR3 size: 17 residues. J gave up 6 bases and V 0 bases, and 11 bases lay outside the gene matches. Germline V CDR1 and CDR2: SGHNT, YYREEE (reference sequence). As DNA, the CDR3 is TGTGCCAGCAGCTTGGACGGGGGACAGGGGCTGAGAAATGGCTACACCTTC. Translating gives CASSLDGGQGLRNGYTF.

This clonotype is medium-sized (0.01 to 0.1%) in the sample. CDR3 protein: CASSYSRQGALLNYGYTF. As DNA, the CDR3 is TGTGCCAGCAGTTACTCGAGACAGGGGGCCCTGCTTAACTATGGCTACACCTTC. This chain links TRBV6-6 with TRBJ1-2; 10 bases match TRBD1. With V trimmed by 0 bases and J by 1 base, 8 bases remained unmatched. Germline V lookup: CDR1 MNHNY, CDR2 SVGAGI (reference sequence). The CDR3 length is 18 residues.

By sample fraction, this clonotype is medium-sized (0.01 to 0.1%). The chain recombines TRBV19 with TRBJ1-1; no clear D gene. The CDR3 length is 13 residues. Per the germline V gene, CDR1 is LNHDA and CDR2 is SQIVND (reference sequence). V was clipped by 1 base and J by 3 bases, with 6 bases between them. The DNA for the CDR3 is TGTGCCAGTAGTATAGGAATGGACACTGAAGCTTTCTTT. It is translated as CASSIGMDTEAFF.

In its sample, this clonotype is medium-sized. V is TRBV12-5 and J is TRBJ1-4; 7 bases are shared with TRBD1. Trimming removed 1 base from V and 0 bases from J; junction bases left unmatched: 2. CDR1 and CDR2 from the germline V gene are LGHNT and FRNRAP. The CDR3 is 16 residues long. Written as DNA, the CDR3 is TGTGCTAGTGGTTTGGGCAGGGGGGCAACTAATGAAAAACTGTTTTTT. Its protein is CASGLGRGATNEKLFF.

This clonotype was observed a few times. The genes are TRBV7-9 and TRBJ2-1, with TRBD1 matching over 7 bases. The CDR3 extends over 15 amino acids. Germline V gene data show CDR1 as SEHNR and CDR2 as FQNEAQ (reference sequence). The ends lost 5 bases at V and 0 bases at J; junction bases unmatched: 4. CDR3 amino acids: CASSGQASSYNEQFF. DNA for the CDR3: TGTGCCAGCAGCGGACAGGCGAGCTCCTACAATGAGCAGTTCTTC.

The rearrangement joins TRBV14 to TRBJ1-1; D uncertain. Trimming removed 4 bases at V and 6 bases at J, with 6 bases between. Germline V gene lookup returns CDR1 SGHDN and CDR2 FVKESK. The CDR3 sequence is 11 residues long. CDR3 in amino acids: CASSPGPEAFF. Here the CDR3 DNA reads TGTGCCAGCAGCCCCGGCCCTGAAGCTTTCTTT. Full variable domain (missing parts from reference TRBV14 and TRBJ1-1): EAGVTQFPSHSVIEKGQTVTLRCDPISGHDNLYWYRRVMGKEIKFLLHFVKESKQDESGMPNNRFLAERTGGTYSTLKVQPAELEDSGVYFCASSPGPEAFFGQGTRLTVV.

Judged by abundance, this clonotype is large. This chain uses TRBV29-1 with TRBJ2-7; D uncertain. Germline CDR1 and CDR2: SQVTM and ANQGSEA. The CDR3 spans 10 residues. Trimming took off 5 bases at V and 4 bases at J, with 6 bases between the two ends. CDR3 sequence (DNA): TGCAGCGTTCTTCAGTACGAGCAGTACTTC. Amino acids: CSVLQYEQYF.

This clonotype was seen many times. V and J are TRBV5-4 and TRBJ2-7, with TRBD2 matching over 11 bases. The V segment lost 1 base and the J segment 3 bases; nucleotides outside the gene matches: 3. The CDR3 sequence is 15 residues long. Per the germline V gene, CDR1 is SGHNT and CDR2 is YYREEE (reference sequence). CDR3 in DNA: TGTGCCAGCAGCTTGCCTAGCGGGGGGTTCTACGAGCAGTACTTC. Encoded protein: CASSLPSGGFYEQYF.

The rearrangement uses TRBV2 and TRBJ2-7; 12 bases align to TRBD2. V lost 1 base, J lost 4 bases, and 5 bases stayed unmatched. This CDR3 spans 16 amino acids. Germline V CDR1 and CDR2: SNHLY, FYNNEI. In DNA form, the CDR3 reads TGTGCCAGCAGTGAAGGGCTAGCGGGGGGGAATTACGAGCAGTACTTC. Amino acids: CASSEGLAGGNYEQYF.

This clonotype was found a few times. The DNA for the CDR3 is TGTGCCAGCAGTTTCTTCAGGAACAATGAGCAGTTCTTC. Translated: CASSFFRNNEQFF. The chain has TRBV27 and TRBJ2-1; D ambiguous. Germline values: CDR1 MNHEY, CDR2 SMNVEV (reference sequence). CDR3 length: 13 amino acids. V was pared by 3 bases and J by 5 bases, with 8 bases between.

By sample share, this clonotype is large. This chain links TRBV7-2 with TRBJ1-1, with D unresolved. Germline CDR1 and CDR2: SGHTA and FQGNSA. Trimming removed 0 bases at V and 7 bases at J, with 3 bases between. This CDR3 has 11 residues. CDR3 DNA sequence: TGTGCCAGCAGCTTAGCTGGTGAAGCTTTCTTT. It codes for CASSLAGEAFF.

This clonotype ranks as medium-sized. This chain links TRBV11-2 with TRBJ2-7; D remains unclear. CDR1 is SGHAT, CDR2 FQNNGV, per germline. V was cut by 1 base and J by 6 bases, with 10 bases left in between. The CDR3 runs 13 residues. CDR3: CASSLVLDLEQYF. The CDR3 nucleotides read TGTGCCAGCAGCTTAGTTTTGGATCTCGAGCAGTACTTC.

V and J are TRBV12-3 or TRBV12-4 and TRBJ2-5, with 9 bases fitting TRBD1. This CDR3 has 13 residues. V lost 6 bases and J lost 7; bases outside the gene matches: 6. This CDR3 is CASSPQGALTQYF. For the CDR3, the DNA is TGTGCCAGCAGCCCACAGGGGGCCTTGACCCAGTACTTC.

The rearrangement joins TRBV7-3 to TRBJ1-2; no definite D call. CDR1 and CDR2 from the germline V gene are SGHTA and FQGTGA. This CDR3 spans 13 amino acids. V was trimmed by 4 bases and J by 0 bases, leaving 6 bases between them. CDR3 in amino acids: CASSYGTNYGYTF. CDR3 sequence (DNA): TGTGCCAGCAGCTATGGGACTAACTATGGCTACACCTTC.